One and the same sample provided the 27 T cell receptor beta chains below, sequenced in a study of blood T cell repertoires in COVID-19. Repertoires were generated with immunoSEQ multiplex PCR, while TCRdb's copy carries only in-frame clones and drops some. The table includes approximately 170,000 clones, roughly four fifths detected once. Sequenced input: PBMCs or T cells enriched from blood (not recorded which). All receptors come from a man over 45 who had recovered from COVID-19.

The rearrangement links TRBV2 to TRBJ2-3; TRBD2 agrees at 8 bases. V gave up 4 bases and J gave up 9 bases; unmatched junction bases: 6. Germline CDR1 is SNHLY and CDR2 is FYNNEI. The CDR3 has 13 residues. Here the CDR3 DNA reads TGTGCCAGCAGTGTTGATGCGGGAGGCACGCAGTATTTT. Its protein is CASSVDAGGTQYF.

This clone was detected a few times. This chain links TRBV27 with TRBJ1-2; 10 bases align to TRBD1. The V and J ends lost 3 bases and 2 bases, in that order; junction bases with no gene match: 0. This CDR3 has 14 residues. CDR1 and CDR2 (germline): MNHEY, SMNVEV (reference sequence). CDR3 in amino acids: CASSLTGGNYGYTF. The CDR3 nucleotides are TGTGCCAGCAGTTTGACAGGGGGCAACTATGGCTACACCTTC.

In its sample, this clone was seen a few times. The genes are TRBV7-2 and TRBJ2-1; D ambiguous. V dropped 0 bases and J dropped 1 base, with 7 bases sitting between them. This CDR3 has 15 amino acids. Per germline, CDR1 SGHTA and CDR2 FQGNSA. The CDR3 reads CASSLAAYSYNEQFF. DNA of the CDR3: TGTGCCAGCAGCTTAGCAGCCTATTCCTACAATGAGCAGTTCTTC.

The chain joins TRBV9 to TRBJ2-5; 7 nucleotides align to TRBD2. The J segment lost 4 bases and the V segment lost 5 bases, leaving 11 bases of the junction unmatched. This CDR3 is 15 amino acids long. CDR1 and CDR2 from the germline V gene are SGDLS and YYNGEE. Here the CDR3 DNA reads TGTGCCAGCAGTGCCGCGGGGGTAAGCCGAGAGACCCAGTACTTC. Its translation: CASSAAGVSRETQYF.

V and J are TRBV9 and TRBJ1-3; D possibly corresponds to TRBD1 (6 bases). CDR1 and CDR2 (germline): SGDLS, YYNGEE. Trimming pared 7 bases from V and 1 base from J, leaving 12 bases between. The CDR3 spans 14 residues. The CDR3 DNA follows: TGTGCCAGCCGGGGGCGGGAGTCTGGAAACACCATATATTTT. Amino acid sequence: CASRGRESGNTIYF.

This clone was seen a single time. The CDR3 coding sequence is TGTGCCAGCAGCTTCGGGGGAAGCACTGAAGCTTTCTTT. It encodes CASSFGGSTEAFF. The V and J genes are TRBV7-9 and TRBJ1-1; possible D gene TRBD1, 5 bases. The CDR3 is 13 amino acids. Trimming took off 3 bases at V and 4 bases at J, with 9 bases between the two ends. The germline V gene encodes CDR1 SEHNR and CDR2 FQNEAQ (reference sequence).

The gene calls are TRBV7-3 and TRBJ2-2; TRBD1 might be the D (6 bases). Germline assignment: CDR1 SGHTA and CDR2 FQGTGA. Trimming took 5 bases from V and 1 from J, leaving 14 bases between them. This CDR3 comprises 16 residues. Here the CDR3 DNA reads TGTGCCAGCAGCCCAAGGGGGACCATGAACACCGGGGAGCTGTTTTTT. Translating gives CASSPRGTMNTGELFF.

CDR3 sequence (DNA): TGCGCCAGCAGTGACGGGGGACCGGGGGCTGAAGCTTTCTTT. Residues: CASSDGGPGAEAFF. The chain employs TRBV10-2 and TRBJ1-1, with D possibly matching TRBD1 (5 bases). V dropped 3 bases and J dropped 6 bases, with 14 bases sitting between them. The CDR3 is 14 amino acids. Looked up from germline, CDR1 is WSHSY and CDR2 is SAAADI.

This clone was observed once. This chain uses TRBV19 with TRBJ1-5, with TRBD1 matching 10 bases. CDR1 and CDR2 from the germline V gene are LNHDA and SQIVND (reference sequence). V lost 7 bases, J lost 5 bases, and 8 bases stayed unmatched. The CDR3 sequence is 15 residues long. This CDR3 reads CASNRQGAGHQPQHF. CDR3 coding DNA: TGTGCCAGTAATCGACAGGGGGCCGGGCATCAGCCCCAGCATTTT.

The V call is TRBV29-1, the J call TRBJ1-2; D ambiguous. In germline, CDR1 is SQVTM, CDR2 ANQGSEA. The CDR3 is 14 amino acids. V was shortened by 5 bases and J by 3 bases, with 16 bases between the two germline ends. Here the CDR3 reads CSVNPSGRHYGYTF. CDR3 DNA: TGCAGCGTTAACCCATCGGGGAGACACTATGGCTACACCTTC. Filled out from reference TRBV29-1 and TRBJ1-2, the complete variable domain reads SAVISQKPSRDICQRGTSLTIQCQVDSQVTMMFWYRQQPGQSLTLIATANQGSEATYESGFVIDKFPISRPNLTFSTLTVSNMSPEDSSIYLCSVNPSGRHYGYTFGSGTRLTVV.

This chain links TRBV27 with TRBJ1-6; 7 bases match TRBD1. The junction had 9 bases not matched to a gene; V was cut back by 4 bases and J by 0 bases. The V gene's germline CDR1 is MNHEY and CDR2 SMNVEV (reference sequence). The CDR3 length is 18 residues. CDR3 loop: CASSSRKGASSYNSPLHF. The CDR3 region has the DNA TGTGCCAGCAGTTCGCGGAAGGGGGCGAGCTCCTATAATTCACCCCTCCACTTT.

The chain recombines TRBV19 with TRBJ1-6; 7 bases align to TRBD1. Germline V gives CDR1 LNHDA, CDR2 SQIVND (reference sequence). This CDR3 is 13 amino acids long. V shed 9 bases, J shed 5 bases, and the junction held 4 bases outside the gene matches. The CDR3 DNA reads TGTGCCAGCCGGGACAGAAATAATTCACCCCTCCACTTT. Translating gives CASRDRNNSPLHF.

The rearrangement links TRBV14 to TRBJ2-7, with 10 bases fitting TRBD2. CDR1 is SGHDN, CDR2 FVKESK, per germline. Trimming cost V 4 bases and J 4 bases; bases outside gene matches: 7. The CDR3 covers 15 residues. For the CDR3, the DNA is TGTGCCAGCAGCCGGGGAGCGGGGGGGCTGTACGAGCAGTACTTC. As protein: CASSRGAGGLYEQYF.

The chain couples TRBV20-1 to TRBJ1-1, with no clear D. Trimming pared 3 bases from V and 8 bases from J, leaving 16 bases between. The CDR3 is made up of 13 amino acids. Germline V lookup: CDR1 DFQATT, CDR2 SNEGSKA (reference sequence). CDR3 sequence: CSASWTVSGEAFF. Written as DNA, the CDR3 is TGCAGTGCTAGTTGGACCGTTTCGGGGGAAGCTTTCTTT.

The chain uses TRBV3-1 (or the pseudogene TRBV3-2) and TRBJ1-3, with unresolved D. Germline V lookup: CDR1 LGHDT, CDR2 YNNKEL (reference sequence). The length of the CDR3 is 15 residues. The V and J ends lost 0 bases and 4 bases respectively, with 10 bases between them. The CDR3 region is CASSQETGTGNTIYF. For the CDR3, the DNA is TGTGCCAGCAGCCAAGAGACTGGCACCGGAAACACCATATATTTT.

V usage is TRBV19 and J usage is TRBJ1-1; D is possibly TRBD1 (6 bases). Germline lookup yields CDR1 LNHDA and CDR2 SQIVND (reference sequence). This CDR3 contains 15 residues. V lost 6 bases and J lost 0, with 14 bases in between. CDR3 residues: CASSLGGQLNTEAFF. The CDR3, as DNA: TGTGCCAGTAGCTTGGGCGGACAGTTGAACACTGAAGCTTTCTTT.

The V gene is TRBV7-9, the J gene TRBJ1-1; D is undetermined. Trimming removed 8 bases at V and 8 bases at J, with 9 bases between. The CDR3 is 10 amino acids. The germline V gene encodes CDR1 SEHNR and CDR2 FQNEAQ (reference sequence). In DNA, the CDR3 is TGTGCCAGCGGCACTACCGAAGCTTTCTTT. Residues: CASGTTEAFF.

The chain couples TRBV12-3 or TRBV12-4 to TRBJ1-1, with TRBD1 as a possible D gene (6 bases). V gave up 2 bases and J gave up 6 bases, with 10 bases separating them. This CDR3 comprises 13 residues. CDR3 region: CASSLPPGAEAFF. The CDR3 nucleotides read TGTGCCAGCAGTTTACCCCCAGGGGCTGAAGCTTTCTTT.

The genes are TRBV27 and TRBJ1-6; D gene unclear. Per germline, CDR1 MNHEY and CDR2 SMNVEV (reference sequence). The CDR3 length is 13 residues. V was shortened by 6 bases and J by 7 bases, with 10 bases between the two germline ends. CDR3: CASSREANSPLHF. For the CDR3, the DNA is TGTGCCAGCAGCCGAGAAGCCAATTCACCCCTCCACTTT.

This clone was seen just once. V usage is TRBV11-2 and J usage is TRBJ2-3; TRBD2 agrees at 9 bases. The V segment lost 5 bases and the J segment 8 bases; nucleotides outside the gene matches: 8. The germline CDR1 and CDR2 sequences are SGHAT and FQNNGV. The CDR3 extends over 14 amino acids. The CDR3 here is CASSPIAGVGTQYF. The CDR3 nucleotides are TGTGCCAGCAGCCCCATAGCGGGGGTGGGTACGCAGTATTTT.

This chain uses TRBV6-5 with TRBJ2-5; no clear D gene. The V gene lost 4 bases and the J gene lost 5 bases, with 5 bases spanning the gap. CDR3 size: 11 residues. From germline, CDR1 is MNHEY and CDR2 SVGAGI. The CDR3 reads CASSSVETQYF. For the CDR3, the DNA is TGTGCCAGCAGTTCCGTGGAGACCCAGTACTTC.

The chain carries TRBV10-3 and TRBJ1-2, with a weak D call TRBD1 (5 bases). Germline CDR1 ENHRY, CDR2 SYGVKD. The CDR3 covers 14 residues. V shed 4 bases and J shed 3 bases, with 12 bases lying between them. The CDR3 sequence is CAISGPGRDYGYTF. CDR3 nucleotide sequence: TGTGCCATCAGTGGGCCAGGGAGGGACTATGGCTACACCTTC.

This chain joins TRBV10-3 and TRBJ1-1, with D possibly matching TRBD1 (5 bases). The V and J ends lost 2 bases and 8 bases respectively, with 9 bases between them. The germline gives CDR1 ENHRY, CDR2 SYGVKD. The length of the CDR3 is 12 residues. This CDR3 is CAISERPGEAFF. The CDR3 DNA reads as TGTGCCATCAGTGAGAGGCCAGGGGAAGCTTTCTTT.

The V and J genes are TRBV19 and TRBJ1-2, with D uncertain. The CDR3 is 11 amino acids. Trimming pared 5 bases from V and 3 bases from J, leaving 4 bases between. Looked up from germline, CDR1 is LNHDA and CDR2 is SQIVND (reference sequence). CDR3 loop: CASSRDYGYTF. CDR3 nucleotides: TGTGCCAGTAGTCGGGACTATGGCTACACCTTC.

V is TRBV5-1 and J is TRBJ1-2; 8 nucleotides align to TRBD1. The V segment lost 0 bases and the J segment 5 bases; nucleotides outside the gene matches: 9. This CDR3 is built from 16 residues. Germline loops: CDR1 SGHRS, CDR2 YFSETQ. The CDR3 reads CASSLGRGRPGYGYTF. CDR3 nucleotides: TGCGCCAGCAGCTTGGGCAGGGGGCGCCCCGGGTATGGCTACACCTTC.

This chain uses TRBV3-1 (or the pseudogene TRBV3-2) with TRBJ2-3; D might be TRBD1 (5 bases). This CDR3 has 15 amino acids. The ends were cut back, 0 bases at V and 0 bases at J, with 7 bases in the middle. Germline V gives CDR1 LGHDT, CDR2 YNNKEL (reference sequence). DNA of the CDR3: TGTGCCAGCAGCCAAGAGGGGCGGAGCACAGATACGCAGTATTTT. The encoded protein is CASSQEGRSTDTQYF.

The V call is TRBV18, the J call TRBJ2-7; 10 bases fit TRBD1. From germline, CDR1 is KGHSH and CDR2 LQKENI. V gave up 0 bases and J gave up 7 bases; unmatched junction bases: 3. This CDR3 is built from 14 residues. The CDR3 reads CASSPPTGGAEQYF. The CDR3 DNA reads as TGTGCCAGCTCACCACCGACAGGGGGCGCGGAGCAGTACTTC.